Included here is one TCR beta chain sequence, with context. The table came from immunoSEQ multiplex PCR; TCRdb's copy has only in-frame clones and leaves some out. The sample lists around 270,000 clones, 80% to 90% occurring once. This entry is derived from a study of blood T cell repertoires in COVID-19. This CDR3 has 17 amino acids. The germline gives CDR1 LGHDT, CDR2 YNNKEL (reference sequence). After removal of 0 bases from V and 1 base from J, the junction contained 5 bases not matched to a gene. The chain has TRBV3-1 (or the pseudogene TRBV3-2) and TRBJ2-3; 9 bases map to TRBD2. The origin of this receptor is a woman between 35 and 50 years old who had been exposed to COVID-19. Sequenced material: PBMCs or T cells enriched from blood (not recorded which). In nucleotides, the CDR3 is TGTGCCAGCAGCCAAGAATGGAGCGGGGGGCGCACAGATACGCAGTATTTT. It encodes CASSQEWSGGRTDTQYF.